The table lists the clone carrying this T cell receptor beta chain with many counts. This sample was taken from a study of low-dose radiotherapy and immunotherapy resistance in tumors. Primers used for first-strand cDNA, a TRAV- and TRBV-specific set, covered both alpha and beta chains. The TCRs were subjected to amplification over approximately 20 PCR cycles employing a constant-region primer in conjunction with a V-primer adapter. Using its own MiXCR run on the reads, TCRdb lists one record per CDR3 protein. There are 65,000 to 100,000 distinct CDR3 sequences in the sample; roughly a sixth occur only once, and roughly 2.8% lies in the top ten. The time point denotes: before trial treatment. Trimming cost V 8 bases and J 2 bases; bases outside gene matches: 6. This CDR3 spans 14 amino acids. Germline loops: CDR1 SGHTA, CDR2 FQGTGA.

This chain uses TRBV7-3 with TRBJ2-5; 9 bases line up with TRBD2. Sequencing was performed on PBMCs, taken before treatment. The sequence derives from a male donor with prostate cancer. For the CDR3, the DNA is TGTGCCAGCGCCAGAAGCGGGGGGCAAGAGACCCAGTACTTC. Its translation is CASARSGGQETQYF. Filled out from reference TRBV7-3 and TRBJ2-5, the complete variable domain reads GAGVSQTPSNKVTEKGKYVELRCDPISGHTALYWYRQSLGQGPEFLIYFQGTGAADDSGLPNDRFFAVRPEGSVSTLKIQRTERGDSAVYLCASARSGGQETQYFGPGTRLLVL.